These T cell receptor beta chains were read from a single sample in a study of beta chain features in type 1 diabetes. Measured with immunoSEQ multiplex PCR; TCRdb has only the in-frame clones, and not every one. The sample includes almost 350,000 clones, 8% of them seen just once. Sequenced input: central memory CD4+ T cells from blood. The receptors were sampled from a woman aged 18-29 years in good health. CDR3s leave out the opening cysteine and the closing phenylalanine or tryptophan.

>TRBJ2-3|TRBV4-3
ASSQMGLAESNTQY
>TRBJ2-7|TRBV30
AWAPRWAGEQY
>TRBJ2-3|TRBV2
ARGSGTSAGTDTQY
>TRBJ1-4|TRBV7-2
ASSKIGDRPNEKLF
>TRBJ2-7|TRBV5-6
ASSLDRGRVEQY
>TRBJ1-4|TRBV6-5
ASSYSRGDEKLF
>TRBJ2-7|TRBV21-1
ASSSPGYLRGEQY
>TRBJ2-3|TRBV14
ASSQPGADTQY
>TRBJ1-1|TRBV7-8
ASSRGTVSSEAF
>TRBJ1-1|TRBV6-5
ASSYSGFSNTEAF
>TRBJ1-5|TRBV5-6
ASSSRSNQPQH
>TRBJ2-1|TRBV9
ASSLRDSPRNEQF
>TRBJ2-1|TRBV21-1
ASSNLLAGLDEQF
>TRBJ2-7|TRBV7-6
ASSLGVGVSYEQY
>TRBJ2-2|TRBV10-3
AISESYTNTGELF
>TRBJ1-2|TRBV2
ASSDRQTPVYGYT
>TRBJ2-5|TRBV6-7
ASSSQDGTQETQY
>TRBJ2-2|TRBV7-9
ASRIPGSTGELF
>TRBJ1-2|TRBV27
ASSFIGGGGYGYT
>TRBJ2-2|TRBV4-2
ASSQVESGELF
>TRBJ1-5|TRBV7-2
ASSYSGDQPQH
>TRBJ2-2|TRBV4-3
ASSPGLADTGELF
>TRBJ2-3|TRBV29-1
SVDIRVGTDTQY
>TRBJ2-1|TRBV2
ASSLAGATYNEQF
>TRBJ2-3|TRBV6-5
ASSRPSTDTQY
>TRBJ2-1|TRBV5-1
ASSPIVGSYNEQF
>TRBJ2-3|TRBV11-2
ASSLDGWEKSTDTQY
>TRBJ2-7|TRBV11-2
ASSDIRTVKAYEQY
>TRBJ2-7|TRBV11-2
ASSPGPSYEQY
>TRBJ2-5|TRBV5-6
ASSTPRRRERGETQY
>TRBJ1-1|TRBV29-1
SVLPNRNTEAF
>TRBJ1-2|TRBV5-4
ASSLARRGGANYGYT
>TRBJ1-5|TRBV19
ASSINPTVNQPQH
>TRBJ2-1|TRBV28
ASSLSDWKNEQF
>TRBJ2-3|TRBV2
ASSVLPSGRVKSTDTQY
>TRBJ1-2|TRBV5-8
ASSGRPSANYGYT
>TRBJ2-3|TRBV9
ASSVTGVTTDTQY
>TRBJ2-3|TRBV9
ASSVSPGTDTQY
>TRBJ1-3|TRBV9
ASSKQGSLIGDTIY
>TRBJ2-5|TRBV4-2
ASSPGASGSLETQY
>TRBJ1-1|TRBV29-1
SAFDRIKAF
>TRBJ2-1|TRBV7-8
ASSSRAGTHNEQF
>TRBJ2-2|TRBV7-9
ASSKTSGTTGELF
>TRBJ2-7|TRBV5-1
ASSLSGYEQY
>TRBJ2-1|TRBV27
ASSFGANGGEQF
>TRBJ1-2|TRBV27
ASCPRALGSRNYGYT
>TRBJ1-2|TRBV7-2
ASSPDRGRAYGYT
>TRBJ2-1|TRBV7-9
ASSADLSSYNEQF
>TRBJ2-1|TRBV15
ATSRAWGEGHEQF
>TRBJ2-3|TRBV5-4
ASSSPSTDTQY
>TRBJ1-1|TRBV5-1
ASTWDTLIGNTEAF
>TRBJ2-7|TRBV5-1
ASSHGRTLSYEQY
>TRBJ2-7|TRBV28
ATCSGSAYEQY
>TRBJ2-7|TRBV11-3
ASSLGPGADEQY
>TRBJ2-2|TRBV7-2
ASSREGLKTGELF
>TRBJ2-7|TRBV7-2
ASSLLFLDGRSYEQY
>TRBJ2-1|TRBV19
ASSPLRLDNEQF